Below, 19 T cell receptor beta chains from the same sample are listed, as sequenced in a study of regulatory T cells. Amplification used 52 TRBV primers and 13 TRBJ primers. Profiling relied on immunoSEQ multiplex PCR, and the TCRdb table lists in-frame clones only, not all of them. The repertoire holds some 1,100 clones, with approximately 87% as singletons. Study conclusions and caveats: Regulatory T cells from CD3G-deficient patients were less diverse than autologous conventional CD4+ cells and control regulatory cells.

These receptors have no known antigen. Sequenced sample: CD4+ Tregs sorted from blood. The receptors were gathered from a person in their twenties or thirties with CD3G deficiency.

V gene TRBV28 combines with J gene TRBJ1-1; unclear D gene. CDR1 and CDR2 (germline): MDHEN, SYDVKM. Trimming took off 1 base at V and 1 base at J, with 10 bases between the two ends. The CDR3 is made up of 15 amino acids. CDR3 bases: TGTGCCAGCAGTTTATCAGGTCGGGGGAACACTGAAGCTTTCTTT. Its protein product is CASSLSGRGNTEAFF.

The gene calls are TRBV19 and TRBJ1-1; D might be TRBD1 (6 bases). With 5 bases removed from V and 4 bases from J, the gap between germline ends came to 11 bases. This CDR3 is 13 amino acids long. CDR1 LNHDA and CDR2 SQIVND come from the germline V gene (reference sequence). CDR3 sequence: CASSGRRGTEAFF. In nucleotides, the CDR3 is TGTGCCAGTAGTGGCCGCAGGGGCACTGAAGCTTTCTTT.

This clone was seen a single time. This chain links TRBV5-1 with TRBJ2-1; 10 positions match TRBD2. CDR3 size: 15 residues. J lost 3 bases, V lost 0 bases, and 0 bases had no gene match. CDR1 and CDR2 from the germline V gene are SGHRS and YFSETQ. This chain's CDR3 is CASSLGLAGYNEQFF. DNA for the CDR3: TGCGCCAGCAGCTTGGGACTAGCGGGCTACAATGAGCAGTTCTTC.

This sequence joins TRBV19 and TRBJ1-1; possibly TRBD1 for D (6 bases). The V and J ends lost 4 bases and 0 bases respectively, with 9 bases between them. This CDR3 spans 14 amino acids. The germline V gene has CDR1 LNHDA and CDR2 SQIVND (reference sequence). The CDR3 DNA sequence: TGTGCCAGTAGTAACAGGGCTATGAACACTGAAGCTTTCTTT. Translation: CASSNRAMNTEAFF.

J is TRBJ1-1 and V is TRBV6-6; D ambiguous. Germline V CDR1 and CDR2: MNHNY, SVGAGI (reference sequence). The CDR3 loop spans 15 amino acids. V lost 6 bases to trimming and J lost 1 base, with 15 bases between them. In DNA form, the CDR3 reads TGTGCCAGCAGCCCCTTCGGCGGGAGGAACACTGAAGCTTTCTTT. Its protein product is CASSPFGGRNTEAFF.

The CDR3, as DNA: TGTGCCAGCAGCTTAGAGCGCTCCGGGAACAATGAGCAGTTCTTC. Amino acids: CASSLERSGNNEQFF. The chain is built from TRBV7-9 and TRBJ2-1; D is perhaps TRBD2 (5 bases). Trimming left V 1 base short and J 5 bases short, with 12 bases between. The germline V gene has CDR1 SEHNR and CDR2 FQNEAQ (reference sequence). The CDR3 loop spans 15 amino acids.

The V call is TRBV28, the J call TRBJ1-4; D not certain. V gave up 8 bases and J gave up 0 bases, with 13 bases separating them. The germline V gene has CDR1 MDHEN and CDR2 SYDVKM. This CDR3 comprises 15 residues. DNA for the CDR3: TGTGCCAGCCGGTCCCTCTTTGCAACTAATGAAAAACTGTTTTTT. This gives the protein CASRSLFATNEKLFF.

The chain has TRBV7-9 and TRBJ2-1, with TRBD1 matching over 7 bases. CDR3 length equals 14 residues. The germline V gene has CDR1 SEHNR and CDR2 FQNEAQ (reference sequence). Trimming cost V 5 bases and J 7 bases; bases outside gene matches: 8. The CDR3 DNA is TGTGCCAGCAGCCCGCCGGGACAGCAGAATGAGCAGTTCTTC. Protein product: CASSPPGQQNEQFF.

This clone has only one observation. The V call is TRBV18, the J call TRBJ2-7, with TRBD1 matching 7 bases. The CDR3 totals 14 residues. Trimming at V came to 1 base and at J to 5 bases, leaving 5 bases not matched to a gene. Germline V gene lookup returns CDR1 KGHSH and CDR2 LQKENI. CDR3 in DNA: TGTGCCAGCTCACCACACACAGGGGCCCACGAGCAGTACTTC. It encodes CASSPHTGAHEQYF.

This clone was seen once. The chain couples TRBV20-1 to TRBJ1-2; 7 positions match TRBD1. After removal of 5 bases from V and 4 bases from J, the junction contained 1 base not matched to a gene. This CDR3 is 11 amino acids long. CDR1 DFQATT and CDR2 SNEGSKA come from the germline V gene (reference sequence). This CDR3 is CSAWDSYGYTF. CDR3 coding DNA: TGCAGTGCTTGGGACAGCTATGGCTACACCTTC.

On this clone itself: The final CDR3 position lacks the conserved phenylalanine or tryptophan, pointing to a likely read error. It is unclear where the CDR3 begins or ends on the DNA, so no DNA is shown, and the CDR3 is as TCRdb lists it. The chain joins TRBV7-1 to TRBJ1-2. TRBV7-1 is classed as an ORF, of uncertain function. The CDR3 sequence runs 16 residues, both termini included. The CDR3 loop reads CASSLLYHEGYLWLHL.

This chain connects TRBV5-1 to TRBJ1-2; TRBD1 aligns across 7 bases. Losses at the gene ends were 3 bases for V and 6 bases for J; bases not matched to a gene: 8. Germline lookup yields CDR1 SGHRS and CDR2 YFSETQ. The CDR3 consists of 14 residues. DNA of the CDR3: TGCGCCAGCAGCTGGGACAGTAGGGCGAATGGCTACACCTTC. It codes for CASSWDSRANGYTF.

CDR3: CASKGVGANVLTF. The DNA for the CDR3 is TGTGCCAGTAAGGGGGTTGGGGCCAACGTCCTGACTTTC. The V gene is TRBV19, the J gene TRBJ2-6; tentatively, D is TRBD1 (6 bases). Trimming took 7 bases from V and 3 from J, leaving 7 bases between them. The CDR3 contains 13 residues. Germline loops: CDR1 LNHDA, CDR2 SQIVND (reference sequence). Full variable domain (outside the CDR3, taken from reference TRBV19 and TRBJ2-6): DGGITQSPKYLFRKEGQNVTLSCEQNLNHDAMYWYRQDPGQGLRLIYYSQIVNDFQKGDIAEGYSVSREKKESFPLTVTSAQKNPTAFYLCASKGVGANVLTFGAGSRLTVL.

The J gene is TRBJ2-7, the V gene TRBV5-1; the D is unclear. The CDR3 loop spans 15 amino acids. Germline values: CDR1 SGHRS, CDR2 YFSETQ. Trimming pared 3 bases from V and 6 bases from J, leaving 19 bases between. The CDR3 loop is CASSSGPYLKGEQYF. CDR3 nucleotides: TGCGCCAGCAGCTCCGGCCCCTATCTGAAGGGCGAGCAGTACTTC.

The gene calls are TRBV5-1 and TRBJ1-2, with unresolved D. This CDR3 comprises 15 residues. V was cut by 0 bases and J by 9 bases, with 18 bases left in between. Germline assignment: CDR1 SGHRS and CDR2 YFSETQ. The CDR3 coding sequence is TGCGCCAGCAGCTTGGCCACCCGGCAGACCCGGCGCTACACCTTC. This sequence encodes CASSLATRQTRRYTF.

On this clone itself: The junction does not match germline at one end; this may be a read error. This chain joins TRBV28 and TRBJ1-5; 7 bases line up with TRBD1. The length of the CDR3 is 14 residues. Germline V gene data show CDR1 as MDHEN and CDR2 as SYDVKM. Here the CDR3 reads CANSSTGLRQPQHF. The CDR3 region has the DNA TGTGCCAACAGTTCGACAGGGCTCCGCCAGCCCCAGCATTTT.

V is TRBV7-9 and J is TRBJ2-5; 9 bases agree with TRBD2. Trimming removed 5 bases from V and 5 bases from J; junction bases left unmatched: 3. The CDR3 is 13 residues long. Per germline, CDR1 SEHNR and CDR2 FQNEAQ (reference sequence). CDR3 nucleotides: TGTGCCAGCAGCGCGGCGGGGGGGGAGACCCAGTACTTC. Translation: CASSAAGGETQYF.

The chain links TRBV18 to TRBJ2-7, with D tentatively TRBD2 (6 bases). Trimming pared 2 bases from V and 2 bases from J, leaving 10 bases between. Germline-derived CDR1 and CDR2 are KGHSH and LQKENI. The CDR3 has 14 amino acids. CDR3 sequence: CASSPVEGTYEQYF. CDR3 nucleotide sequence: TGTGCCAGCTCACCAGTGGAGGGTACCTACGAGCAGTACTTC.

The chain employs TRBV19 and TRBJ1-2, with 9 positions matching TRBD1. The trim removed 8 bases at V and 9 bases at J, leaving 10 bases unmatched. Per the germline V gene, CDR1 is LNHDA and CDR2 is SQIVND (reference sequence). This CDR3 comprises 13 residues. CDR3 sequence: CASGTGQGTSYTF. The CDR3 DNA sequence: TGTGCCAGTGGAACAGGACAGGGGACGAGCTACACCTTC.